This entry lists 3 T cell receptor beta chains sequenced from one sample in a study of T cells in Graves' hyperthyroidism and ophthalmopathy. It was RNA transcripts that yielded the amplified TCR beta CDR3 regions. Initially, a first-round RT-PCR of the TCR CDR3 employed the HTBI primer set. TCRdb independently ran MiXCR on the multiplex PCR reads; one entry per CDR3 protein. The sample includes under 350,000 distinct CDR3 sequences, roughly 20% of them seen just once. Input material: blood. These TCRs come from a woman aged 45-65 years with Graves' hyperthyroidism.

The chain has TRBV19 and TRBJ1-5; TRBD1 aligns across 7 bases. The V gene's germline CDR1 is LNHDA and CDR2 SQIVND (reference sequence). V dropped 8 bases and J dropped 6; count of bases not matched to a gene: 13. The CDR3 runs to 15 residues. The CDR3 reads CASGQEGEPSQPQHF. The CDR3 DNA reads as TGTGCCAGTGGACAGGAAGGGGAGCCTAGTCAGCCCCAGCATTTT.

The rearrangement uses TRBV10-3 and TRBJ1-2, with D possibly TRBD1 on 6 matching bases. Germline-derived CDR1 and CDR2 are ENHRY and SYGVKD. The CDR3 consists of 12 residues. V shed 10 bases and J shed 7 bases, with 16 bases lying between them. In DNA, the CDR3 is TGTGCCACCAACGGGGGGGCGGGTGGCTACACCTTC. This gives the protein CATNGGAGGYTF.

The V gene is TRBV30, the J gene TRBJ1-1; a possible D gene is TRBD1 (6 bases). Trimming pared 3 bases from V and 4 bases from J, leaving 15 bases between. The CDR3 is 14 amino acids. The germline V gene has CDR1 GTSNPN and CDR2 SVGIG (reference sequence). CDR3 nucleotide sequence: TGTGCCTGGAGCCACGGGGGCCTGGGCACTGAAGCTTTCTTT. Protein product: CAWSHGGLGTEAFF.